This is a list of T cell receptor beta chains from one sample in a study of Ad26.COV2.S vaccination and SARS-CoV-2 variants. The method was immunoSEQ multiplex PCR; TCRdb's version includes in-frame clones alone and lacks a portion of them. The data show roughly 700,000 clones, roughly 90% seen once. The sample here was peripheral blood, taken in a trial of Ad26.COV2.S vaccine versus placebo. These receptors all stem from a person between 18 and 60 years old who received the Ad26.COV2.S COVID-19 vaccine or a placebo. CDR3s include the opening cysteine and the closing phenylalanine or tryptophan.

cdr3_length v_call cdr3_aa
15 TRBV7-3 CASSASGGPQYEQYF
14 TRBV19 CASSPGQGSYGYTF
13 TRBV12-3/TRBV12-4 CAIRTSGIYEQYF
12 TRBV30 CAWSAIGNTIYF
12 TRBV24-1 CATSDTGMVYTF
14 TRBV3-1/TRBV3-2 CASSHGTLPETQYF
13 TRBV4-3 CASSQFSGDEQYF
17 TRBV24-1 CATSEEPGLAGVGEQYF
17 TRBV4-3 CASSQEATSGGAHTQYF
15 TRBV5-1 CASSPGTGGNYGYTF
12 TRBV6-2/TRBV6-3 CASSYLRETQYF
12 TRBV5-4 CAGGQVNSPLHF
13 TRBV24-1 CATSDFQGETQYF
14 TRBV11-2 CASSLTDRRTSYTF
14 TRBV6-6 CASSYMDWEYEQYF
14 TRBV2 CASSGLAGRGELFF
13 TRBV27 CASSWDSSYGYTF
15 TRBV6-1 CASSEGGGTPGELFF
15 TRBV5-4 CASSSGGGWRETQYF
16 TRBV2 CASSPETSGIKNEQFF
15 TRBV5-1 CASSRDRADTGELFF
14 TRBV5-8 CASSLETQGREAFF